A selection of T cell receptor beta chains follows, all from one sample in a study of cytomegalovirus exposure and HLA in healthy donors. TCRdb's copy holds only in-frame clones and misses some; the assay was immunoSEQ multiplex PCR. The sample records some 120,000 clones, about four fifths being singletons. Material for sequencing was PBMCs. All receptors come from a human donor in good health. CDR3s include the opening cysteine and the closing phenylalanine or tryptophan. Fields, in order: clone size, J gene, V gene, D gene, CDR3 protein. A D gene is named only where the DNA matches it firmly. Clone size, where shown, is once, few, many, or a class for clones that have expanded.

>few|TRBJ1-5|TRBV2|TRBD1
CASSHRDRADQPQHF
>-|TRBJ2-7|TRBV19|TRBD1
CASRGRQGLYEQYF
>-|TRBJ1-5|TRBV4-2|-
CASSPGGGTSNQPQHF
>-|TRBJ1-1|TRBV14|-
CASSQDLRTEAFF
>-|TRBJ2-3|TRBV5-5|TRBD2
CASTFRAGPTSTDTQYF
>-|TRBJ1-4|TRBV28|-
CASTRPGGTSNEKLFF
>-|TRBJ1-2|TRBV27|-
CASSPGYGYTF
>-|TRBJ2-1|TRBV7-2|TRBD2
CASSSPSGGHEQFF
>few|TRBJ1-1|TRBV10-2|-
CASKEQGRGLNTEAFF
>-|TRBJ2-1|TRBV5-1|TRBD2
CASSLSTGGSDSYNEQFF
>-|TRBJ1-2|TRBV28|TRBD1
CASADRERYTF
>-|TRBJ1-2|TRBV21-1|-
CASSKDRGGSYGYTF
>-|TRBJ1-2|TRBV6-5|TRBD1
CASSYTGQGYGYTF
>-|TRBJ2-3|TRBV6-1|-
CASSDLSTTRATDTQYF
>-|TRBJ2-3|TRBV9|-
CASGGGGDGGTDTQYF
>-|TRBJ1-1|TRBV27|-
CASRQGWNTEAFF
>-|TRBJ2-7|TRBV7-6|TRBD1
CASSLRQGTYEQYF
>-|TRBJ2-3|TRBV5-4|TRBD2
CASSSQQTGTRADTQYF
>-|TRBJ1-4|TRBV28|TRBD1
CASSADRDYLLTNEKLFF
>-|TRBJ2-5|TRBV11-2|-
CASSFREYQETQYF
>-|TRBJ1-1|TRBV6-6|TRBD1
CASSSRDRGFNTEAFF
>-|TRBJ1-2|TRBV19|-
CASKWGGGNYGYTF
>-|TRBJ1-2|TRBV28|-
CASRSTPLYGYTF
>-|TRBJ2-3|TRBV5-1|TRBD2
CASSFQRGGSTDTQYF
>-|TRBJ1-4|TRBV28|TRBD1
CASSSGQGPEKLFF
>-|TRBJ2-5|TRBV4-2|TRBD2
CASSRRGTAGVQETQYF
>-|TRBJ1-4|TRBV28|-
CASSFFDLRSNEKLFF
>-|TRBJ2-3|TRBV4-2|TRBD2
CASSFGLAGGVTDTQYF
>-|TRBJ1-2|TRBV11-2|-
CASSLERVGYTF
>-|TRBJ2-7|TRBV5-1|TRBD1
CASSFIDRASSYEQYF
>-|TRBJ1-1|TRBV5-6|TRBD1
CASSLGTGVTEAFF
>-|TRBJ1-1|TRBV19|-
CASSSPGGYTEAFF
>-|TRBJ2-7|TRBV5-8|-
CASLRTDAEQYF
>-|TRBJ2-1|TRBV4-2|TRBD2
CASSQEGGRLAGFGIEFF
>few|TRBJ1-6|TRBV19|TRBD1
CASSPFPGQGNSPLHF
>-|TRBJ2-5|TRBV2|TRBD1
CAKGQGAFMAETQYF
>-|TRBJ1-1|TRBV10-2|TRBD1
CASSEDRGREAFF
>-|TRBJ2-7|TRBV28|TRBD2
CASSLLAGPYEQYF
>-|TRBJ1-5|TRBV2|-
CASKSDSPINQPQHF
>once|TRBJ2-5|TRBV10-2|TRBD1
CASSGTQGGETRYF
>once|TRBJ2-7|TRBV4-1|-
CASSQVQDSYEQYF
>few|TRBJ2-1|TRBV27|-
CASSFSGNEQFF
>-|TRBJ2-7|TRBV29-1|TRBD1
CSVEFNEGTARGYEQYF
>-|TRBJ2-7|TRBV5-6|TRBD1
CASSIRRDSFYEQYF
>few|TRBJ2-7|TRBV5-4|-
CASSPIGDRYEQYF
>-|TRBJ2-7|TRBV4-1|TRBD1
CASSPNRGIDRRGYEQYF
>-|TRBJ1-3|TRBV6-6|TRBD1
CASRQGFSGNTIYF
>-|TRBJ1-1|TRBV19|-
CASGGGRVQDRRNTEAFF
>-|TRBJ1-1|TRBV27|-
CASSLERRTEAFF
>-|TRBJ2-7|TRBV18|TRBD1
CASSPPTGGASYEQYF
>-|TRBJ2-5|TRBV29-1|TRBD1
CSVDGQGNSETQYF
>-|TRBJ2-7|TRBV7-9|TRBD2
CASSASGGASYEQYF
>-|TRBJ1-2|TRBV4-1|TRBD1
CASSPTGVPNYGYTF